Below, 14 T cell receptor beta chains from the same sample are listed, as sequenced in a study of cytomegalovirus exposure and HLA in healthy donors. 60 Vbeta and 13 Jbeta primers were used in PCR. The method was immunoSEQ multiplex PCR; TCRdb's version includes in-frame clones alone and lacks a portion of them. In the table there are 150,000 or so clones, over 75% of which are singletons. Sequencing input: PBMCs. The receptors were sampled from a man in his forties or fifties in good health and CMV-seronegative.

V usage is TRBV4-1 and J usage is TRBJ2-7, with 12 nucleotides matching TRBD2. This CDR3 comprises 16 residues. Germline CDR1 MGHRA, CDR2 YSYEKL. V lost 4 bases and J lost 4; bases outside the gene matches: 8. The CDR3 DNA reads as TGCGCCAGCAGCCCCCTAGCGGGGGGGCTCTGGTACGAGCAGTACTTC. This codes for CASSPLAGGLWYEQYF.

The J gene is TRBJ1-2, the V gene TRBV25-1, with unresolved D. The ends were cut back, 4 bases at V and 3 bases at J, with 12 bases in the middle. CDR1 and CDR2 from the germline V gene are MGHDK and SYGVNS. There are 14 residues in the CDR3. The CDR3 nucleotides are TGTGCCAGCAGTGCCCACTCATCACACTATGGCTACACCTTC. This gives the protein CASSAHSSHYGYTF.

The chain carries TRBV5-1 and TRBJ2-5, with TRBD2 identical over 7 bases. V shed 1 base and J 1 base; nucleotides not matched to a gene: 10. There are 17 residues in the CDR3. Germline CDR1 and CDR2: SGHRS and YFSETQ. CDR3 nucleotide sequence: TGCGCCAGCAGCTTGCTACCGAGCGGGGCAAGCCAAGAGACCCAGTACTTC. Translated, it gives CASSLLPSGASQETQYF.

The rearrangement links TRBV5-1 to TRBJ2-1, with TRBD1 matching over 9 bases. The ends lost 4 bases at V and 1 base at J; junction bases unmatched: 3. This CDR3 has 15 residues. The germline V gene encodes CDR1 SGHRS and CDR2 YFSETQ. CDR3 DNA sequence: TGCGCCAGCAGCCCGGGACAGGGATCCTACAATGAGCAGTTCTTC. The encoded protein is CASSPGQGSYNEQFF.

This chain joins TRBV7-2 and TRBJ2-2, with TRBD2 identical over 8 bases. Germline lookup yields CDR1 SGHTA and CDR2 FQGNSA. This CDR3 is 15 amino acids long. Trimming cost V 5 bases and J 1 base; bases outside gene matches: 3. The CDR3 loop reads CASSRSGKNTGELFF. The CDR3 nucleotides are TGTGCCAGCAGCCGTAGCGGGAAGAACACCGGGGAGCTGTTTTTT.

V is TRBV5-6 and J is TRBJ2-7, with D tentatively TRBD1 (5 bases). This CDR3 has 11 residues. CDR1 and CDR2 from the germline V gene are SGHDT and YYEEEE. With 4 bases removed from V and 5 bases from J, the gap between germline ends came to 7 bases. The CDR3 is CASSQGNEQYF. CDR3 DNA sequence: TGTGCCAGCAGCCAGGGCAACGAGCAGTACTTC.

This clone was seen a single time. The J gene is TRBJ2-5, the V gene TRBV5-1; the D gene is possibly TRBD1 (5 bases). The V gene lost 5 bases and the J gene lost 4 bases, with 15 bases spanning the gap. Germline CDR1 SGHRS, CDR2 YFSETQ. CDR3 length: 14 amino acids. CDR3 residues: CASSRGTTLETQYF. The CDR3 region has the DNA TGCGCCAGCAGTAGGGGAACCACGTTAGAGACCCAGTACTTC.

The CDR3, as DNA: TGTGCCTGGACGGGACAGAGGTCCTATAATTCACCCCTCCACTTT. Protein product: CAWTGQRSYNSPLHF. The rearrangement uses TRBV30 and TRBJ1-6; 7 positions match TRBD1. V lost 4 bases, J lost 1 base, and 4 bases stayed unmatched. This CDR3 region has 15 residues. Germline V gene lookup returns CDR1 GTSNPN and CDR2 SVGIG (reference sequence).

The rearrangement joins TRBV14 to TRBJ2-7, with 7 bases identical to TRBD1. Per germline, CDR1 SGHDN and CDR2 FVKESK. This CDR3 is 15 amino acids long. Germline trimming cut 5 bases from V and 4 bases from J; bases unmatched to any gene: 11. DNA for the CDR3: TGTGCCAGCAGCTTAAGTCTAGGGGGCTTATACGAGCAGTACTTC. The encoded protein is CASSLSLGGLYEQYF.

The chain carries TRBV5-1 and TRBJ2-7; 9 bases fit TRBD2. Germline V lookup: CDR1 SGHRS, CDR2 YFSETQ. There are 15 residues in the CDR3. The J segment lost 6 bases and the V segment lost 4 bases, leaving 11 bases of the junction unmatched. The CDR3 protein is CASSVGTSFGIEQYF. The CDR3 DNA reads as TGCGCCAGCAGCGTCGGGACTAGCTTTGGAATCGAGCAGTACTTC.

This clone was seen a handful of times. This chain connects TRBV27 to TRBJ2-7, with 9 bases aligning to TRBD1. This CDR3 is 13 amino acids long. V shed 10 bases, J shed 6 bases, and the junction held 10 bases outside the gene matches. CDR1 MNHEY and CDR2 SMNVEV come from the germline V gene (reference sequence). CDR3 amino acids: CATWRGQGGEQYF. CDR3 bases: TGTGCCACGTGGCGGGGACAGGGCGGCGAGCAGTACTTC.

This clone has just one count. The chain carries TRBV27 and TRBJ2-7; the D gene is possibly TRBD1 (5 bases). The CDR3 spans 15 residues. Between the trimmed V and J ends, which lost 7 bases and 0 bases, there was a span of 16 bases. The germline V gene encodes CDR1 MNHEY and CDR2 SMNVEV (reference sequence). In DNA form, the CDR3 reads TGTGCCAGCACCTCAAGGGGCCTCCGCTCCTACGAGCAGTACTTC. Its protein product is CASTSRGLRSYEQYF.

This clone appeared once. V gene TRBV5-4 combines with J gene TRBJ2-5; a weak D match, TRBD1 (5 bases). With 0 bases removed from V and 4 bases from J, the gap between germline ends came to 10 bases. CDR3 length: 14 residues. CDR1 SGHNT and CDR2 YYREEE come from the germline V gene (reference sequence). The CDR3, as DNA: TGTGCCAGCAGCTTGGCAGGGAAAGCAGAGACCCAGTACTTC. Amino acid sequence: CASSLAGKAETQYF.

The V call is TRBV7-6, the J call TRBJ2-5; tentative D call: TRBD2 (5 bases). This CDR3 has 14 residues. Germline values: CDR1 SGHVS, CDR2 FNYEAQ. V was shortened by 7 bases and J by 4 bases, with 16 bases between the two germline ends. As DNA, the CDR3 is TGTGCCAGCACAAACGGGAAAGGCGGAGAGACCCAGTACTTC. This codes for CASTNGKGGETQYF.